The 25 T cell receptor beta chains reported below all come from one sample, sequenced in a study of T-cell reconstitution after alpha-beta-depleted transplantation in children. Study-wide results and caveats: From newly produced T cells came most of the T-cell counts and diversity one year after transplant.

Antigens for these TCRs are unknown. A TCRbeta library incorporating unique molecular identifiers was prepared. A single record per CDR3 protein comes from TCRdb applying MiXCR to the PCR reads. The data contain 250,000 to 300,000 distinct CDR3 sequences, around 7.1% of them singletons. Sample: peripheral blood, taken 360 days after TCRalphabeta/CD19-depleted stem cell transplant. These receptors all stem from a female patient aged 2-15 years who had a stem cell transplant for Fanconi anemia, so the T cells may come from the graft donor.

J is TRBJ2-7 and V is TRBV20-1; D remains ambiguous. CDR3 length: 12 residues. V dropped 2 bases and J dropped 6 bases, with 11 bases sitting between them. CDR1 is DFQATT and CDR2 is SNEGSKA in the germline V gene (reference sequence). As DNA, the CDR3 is TGCAGTGCTAGATTTGTTGGACGCGAGCAGTACTTC. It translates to CSARFVGREQYF.

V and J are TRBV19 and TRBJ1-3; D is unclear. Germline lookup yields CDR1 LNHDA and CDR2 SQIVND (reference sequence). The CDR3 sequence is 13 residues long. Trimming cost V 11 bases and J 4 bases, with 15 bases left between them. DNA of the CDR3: TGTGCCGCCGACACTCCTGGGGGAAACACCATATATTTT. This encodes CAADTPGGNTIYF.

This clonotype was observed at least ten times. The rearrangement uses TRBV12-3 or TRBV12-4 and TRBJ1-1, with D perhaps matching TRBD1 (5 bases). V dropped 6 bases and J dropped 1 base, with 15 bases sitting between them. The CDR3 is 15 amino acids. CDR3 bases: TGTGCCAGCAGCTGGTCAGGGTCCACGAACACTGAAGCTTTCTTT. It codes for CASSWSGSTNTEAFF.

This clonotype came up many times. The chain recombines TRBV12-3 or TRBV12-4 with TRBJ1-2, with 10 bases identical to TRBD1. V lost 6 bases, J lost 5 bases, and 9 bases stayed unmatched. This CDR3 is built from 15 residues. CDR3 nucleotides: TGTGCCAGCAGCCCCAGGGGGGACAGGGGATATGGCTACACCTTC. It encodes CASSPRGDRGYGYTF.

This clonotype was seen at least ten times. The CDR3, as DNA: TGTGCCAGCAGTTCCTCGCCGCTGGGACTAGCGATCACAGATACGCAGTATTTT. Amino acids: CASSSSPLGLAITDTQYF. The chain links TRBV28 to TRBJ2-3; 10 bases align to TRBD2. The J segment lost 2 bases and the V segment lost 4 bases, leaving 12 bases of the junction unmatched. CDR1 and CDR2 (germline): MDHEN, SYDVKM. The CDR3 is 18 residues long.

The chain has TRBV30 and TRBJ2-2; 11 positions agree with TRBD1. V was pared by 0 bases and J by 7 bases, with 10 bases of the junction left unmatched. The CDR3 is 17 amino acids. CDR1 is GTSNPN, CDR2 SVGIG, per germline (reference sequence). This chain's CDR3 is CAWSVGPGQGVIGELFF. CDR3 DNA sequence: TGTGCCTGGAGTGTAGGTCCGGGACAGGGGGTTATCGGGGAGCTGTTTTTT.

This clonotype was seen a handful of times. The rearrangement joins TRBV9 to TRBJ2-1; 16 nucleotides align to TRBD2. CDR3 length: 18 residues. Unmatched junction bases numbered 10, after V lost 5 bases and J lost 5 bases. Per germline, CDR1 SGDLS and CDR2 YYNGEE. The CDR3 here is CASSVSGGLAGGDNEQFF. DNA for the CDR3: TGTGCCAGCAGTGTGTCAGGGGGACTAGCGGGAGGGGACAATGAGCAGTTCTTC.

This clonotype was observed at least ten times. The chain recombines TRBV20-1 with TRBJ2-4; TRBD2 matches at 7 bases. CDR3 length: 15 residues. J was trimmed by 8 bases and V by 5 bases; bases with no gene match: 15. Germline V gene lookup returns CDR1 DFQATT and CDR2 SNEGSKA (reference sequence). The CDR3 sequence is CSAPLLGRAEYIQYF. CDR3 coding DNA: TGCAGTGCTCCTCTTTTGGGGAGGGCGGAGTACATTCAGTACTTC.

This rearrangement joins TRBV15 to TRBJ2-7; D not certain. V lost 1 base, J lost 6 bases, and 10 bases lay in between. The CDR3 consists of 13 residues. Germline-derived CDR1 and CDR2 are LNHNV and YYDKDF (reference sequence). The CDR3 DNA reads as TGTGCCACCAGCAGAGTCCTCATCCGCGAGCAGTACTTC. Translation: CATSRVLIREQYF. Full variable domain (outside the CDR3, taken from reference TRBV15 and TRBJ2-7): DAMVIQNPRYQVTQFGKPVTLSCSQTLNHNVMYWYQQKSSQAPKLLFHYYDKDFNNEADTPDNFQSRRPNTSFCFLDIRSPGLGDTAMYLCATSRVLIREQYFGPGTRLTVT.

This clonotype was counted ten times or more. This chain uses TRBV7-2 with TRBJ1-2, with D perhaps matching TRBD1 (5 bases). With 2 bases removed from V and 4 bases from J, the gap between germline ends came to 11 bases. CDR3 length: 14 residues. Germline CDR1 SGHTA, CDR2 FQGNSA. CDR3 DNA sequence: TGTGCCAGCAGCTTAACGGACATTTTCTATGGCTACACCTTC. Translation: CASSLTDIFYGYTF.

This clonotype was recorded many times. CDR3 residues: CASSPTGVGNQPQHF. Here the CDR3 DNA reads TGCGCCAGCAGCCCGACGGGGGTTGGCAATCAGCCCCAGCATTTT. This chain links TRBV5-1 with TRBJ1-5; TRBD1 is a possible D gene (5 bases). The CDR3 is made up of 15 amino acids. In germline, CDR1 is SGHRS, CDR2 YFSETQ. V lost 4 bases, J lost 2 bases, and 13 bases lay in between.

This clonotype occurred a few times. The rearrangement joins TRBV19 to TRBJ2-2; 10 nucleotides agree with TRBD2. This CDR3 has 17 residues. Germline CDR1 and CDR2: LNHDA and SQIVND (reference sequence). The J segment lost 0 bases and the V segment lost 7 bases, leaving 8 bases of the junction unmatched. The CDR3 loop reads CASKRLAGAANTGELFF. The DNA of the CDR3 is TGTGCCAGTAAACGGCTAGCGGGGGCCGCGAACACCGGGGAGCTGTTTTTT. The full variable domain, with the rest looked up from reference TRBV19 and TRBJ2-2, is DGGITQSPKYLFRKEGQNVTLSCEQNLNHDAMYWYRQDPGQGLRLIYYSQIVNDFQKGDIAEGYSVSREKKESFPLTVTSAQKNPTAFYLCASKRLAGAANTGELFFGEGSRLTVL.

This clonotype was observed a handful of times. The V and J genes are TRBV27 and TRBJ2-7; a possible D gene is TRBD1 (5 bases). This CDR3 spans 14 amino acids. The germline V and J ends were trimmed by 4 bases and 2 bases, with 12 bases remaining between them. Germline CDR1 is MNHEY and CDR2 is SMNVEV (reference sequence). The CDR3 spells CASSSARAPYEQYV. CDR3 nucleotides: TGTGCCAGCAGTTCCGCCAGGGCCCCCTACGAGCAGTACGTC.

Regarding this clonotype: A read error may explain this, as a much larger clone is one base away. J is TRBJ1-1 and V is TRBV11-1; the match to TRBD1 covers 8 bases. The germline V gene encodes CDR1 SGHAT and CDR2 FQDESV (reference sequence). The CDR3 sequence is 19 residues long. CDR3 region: CTSSHPVAHATVGQGQAFF. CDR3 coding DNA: TGTACCAGCAGCCATCCGGTTGCCCATGCCACTGTTGGACAGGGACAAGCTTTCTTT. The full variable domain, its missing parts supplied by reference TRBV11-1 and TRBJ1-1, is EAEVAQSPRYKITEKSQAVAFWCDPISGHATLYWYRQILGQGPELLVQFQDESVVDDSQLPKDRFSAERLKGVDSTLKIQPAELGDSAMYLCTSSHPVAHATVGQGQAFFGQGTRLTVV.

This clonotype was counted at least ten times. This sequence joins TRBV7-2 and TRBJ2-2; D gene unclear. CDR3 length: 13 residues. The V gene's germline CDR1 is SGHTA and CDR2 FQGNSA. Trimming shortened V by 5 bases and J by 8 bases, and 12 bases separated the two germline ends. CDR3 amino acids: CASSLGLRGELFF. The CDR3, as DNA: TGTGCCAGCAGCCTAGGGCTCCGGGGGGAGCTGTTTTTT.

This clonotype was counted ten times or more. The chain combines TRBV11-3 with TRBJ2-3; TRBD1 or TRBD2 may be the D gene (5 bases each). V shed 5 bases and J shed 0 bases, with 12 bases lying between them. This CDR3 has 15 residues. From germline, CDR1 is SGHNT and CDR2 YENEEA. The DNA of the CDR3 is TGTGCCAGCAGCACAACGGGACGGAGCACAGATACGCAGTATTTT. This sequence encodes CASSTTGRSTDTQYF.

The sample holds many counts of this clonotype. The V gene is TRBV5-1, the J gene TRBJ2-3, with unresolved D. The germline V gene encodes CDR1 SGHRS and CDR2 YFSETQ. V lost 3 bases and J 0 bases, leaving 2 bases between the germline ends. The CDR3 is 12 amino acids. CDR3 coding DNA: TGCGCCAGCAGCTGGAGCACAGATACGCAGTATTTT. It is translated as CASSWSTDTQYF. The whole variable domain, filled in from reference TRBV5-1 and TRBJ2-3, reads KAGVTQTPRYLIKTRGQQVTLSCSPISGHRSVSWYQQTPGQGLQFLFEYFSETQRNKGNFPGRFSGRQFSNSRSEMNVSTLELGDSALYLCASSWSTDTQYFGPGTRLTVL.

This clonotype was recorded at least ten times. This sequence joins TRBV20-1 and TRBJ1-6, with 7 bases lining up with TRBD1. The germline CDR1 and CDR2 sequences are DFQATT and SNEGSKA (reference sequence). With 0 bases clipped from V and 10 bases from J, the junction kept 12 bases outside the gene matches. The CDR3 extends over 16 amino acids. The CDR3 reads CSARDPRQGGRSPLHF. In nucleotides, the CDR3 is TGCAGTGCTAGAGATCCTAGACAGGGAGGCAGATCACCCCTCCACTTT.

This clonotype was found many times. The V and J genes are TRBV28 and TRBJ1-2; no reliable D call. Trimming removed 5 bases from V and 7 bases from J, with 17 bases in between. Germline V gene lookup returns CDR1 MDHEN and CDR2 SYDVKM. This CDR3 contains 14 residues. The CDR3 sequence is CASSPPTPSSGYTF. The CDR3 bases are TGTGCCAGCAGTCCCCCTACTCCGTCGTCTGGCTACACCTTC.

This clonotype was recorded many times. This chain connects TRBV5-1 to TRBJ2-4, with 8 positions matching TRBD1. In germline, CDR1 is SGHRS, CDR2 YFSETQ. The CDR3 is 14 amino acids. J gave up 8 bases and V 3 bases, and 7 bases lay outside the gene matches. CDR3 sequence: CASSYRTGTDIQYF. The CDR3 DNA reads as TGCGCCAGCAGCTACAGGACAGGGACAGACATTCAGTACTTC.

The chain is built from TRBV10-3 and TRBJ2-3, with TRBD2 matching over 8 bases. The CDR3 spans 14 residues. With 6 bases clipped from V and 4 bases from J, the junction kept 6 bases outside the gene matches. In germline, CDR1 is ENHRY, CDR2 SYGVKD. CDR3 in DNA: TGTGCCATCAGCGCCAGCGGGAGTCCAGATACGCAGTATTTT. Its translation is CAISASGSPDTQYF.

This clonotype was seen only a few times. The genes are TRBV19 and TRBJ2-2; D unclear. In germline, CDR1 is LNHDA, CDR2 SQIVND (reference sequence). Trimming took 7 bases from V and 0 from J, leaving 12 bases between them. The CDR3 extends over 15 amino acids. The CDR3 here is CASTSRGSNTGELFF. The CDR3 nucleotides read TGTGCCAGTACCTCCCGAGGCTCGAACACCGGGGAGCTGTTTTTT. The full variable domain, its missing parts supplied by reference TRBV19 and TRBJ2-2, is DGGITQSPKYLFRKEGQNVTLSCEQNLNHDAMYWYRQDPGQGLRLIYYSQIVNDFQKGDIAEGYSVSREKKESFPLTVTSAQKNPTAFYLCASTSRGSNTGELFFGEGSRLTVL.

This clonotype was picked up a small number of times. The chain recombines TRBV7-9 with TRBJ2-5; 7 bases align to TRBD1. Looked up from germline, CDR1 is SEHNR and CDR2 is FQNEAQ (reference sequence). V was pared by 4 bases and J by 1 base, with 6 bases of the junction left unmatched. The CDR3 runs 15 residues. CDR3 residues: CASSSFGTVQETQYF. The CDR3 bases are TGTGCCAGCAGCTCATTTGGGACAGTCCAAGAGACCCAGTACTTC.

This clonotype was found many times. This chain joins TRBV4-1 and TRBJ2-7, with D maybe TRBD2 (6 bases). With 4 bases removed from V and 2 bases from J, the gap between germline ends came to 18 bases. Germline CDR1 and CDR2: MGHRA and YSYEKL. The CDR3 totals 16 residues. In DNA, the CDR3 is TGCGCCAGCAGCCCGTTGGAAACCGGGAGCACCTACGAGCAGTACTTC. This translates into CASSPLETGSTYEQYF.

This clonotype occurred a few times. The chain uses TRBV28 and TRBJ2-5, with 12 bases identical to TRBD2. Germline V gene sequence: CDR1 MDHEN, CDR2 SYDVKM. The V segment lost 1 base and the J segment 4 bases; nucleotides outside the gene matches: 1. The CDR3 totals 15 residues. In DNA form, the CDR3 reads TGTGCCAGCAGTTTATCGACTAGCGGGAGAGAGACCCAGTACTTC. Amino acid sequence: CASSLSTSGRETQYF.